This is a list of T cell receptor beta chains from one sample in a study of T cell responses to AZD1222 COVID-19 vaccine. The repertoire was sequenced with immunoSEQ multiplex PCR; TCRdb's copy has only in-frame clones and lacks some. Here the sample spans about 180,000 clones, approximately 86% being singletons. Sequencing was performed on peripheral blood, taken 28 days after the second AZD1222 dose. Every receptor here comes from an adult who received the AZD1222 COVID-19 vaccine. Each CDR3 is given with its conserved first and last residue. The order of the fields is CDR3 protein, CDR3 DNA, V gene, clone size, J gene, D gene. A D gene is named only where the DNA matches it firmly. Rows give clone size only sometimes, using once, few, many, or a class for an expanded clone.

CASSIEAGLNEKLFF TGTGCCAGTAGTATCGAGGCCGGGCTCAATGAAAAACTGTTTTTT TRBV19 NA TRBJ1-4 NA
CASSLSGGTNEKLFF TGTGCCAGCAGTTTATCCGGCGGGACTAATGAAAAACTGTTTTTT TRBV28 once TRBJ1-4 NA
CASSKVETVYGYTF TGTGCCAGCAGCAAAGTGGAGACGGTCTATGGCTACACCTTC TRBV21-1 NA TRBJ1-2 NA
CAISDGETQYF TGTGCCATCAGTGATGGGGAGACCCAGTACTTC TRBV10-3 few TRBJ2-5 NA
CASSPAAGNTIYF TGTGCCAGCAGCCCCGCCGCTGGAAACACCATATATTTT TRBV9 few TRBJ1-3 NA
CASSGNYGALNTGELFF TGTGCCAGCAGTGGAAACTACGGGGCCCTTAACACCGGGGAGCTGTTTTTT TRBV6-1 NA TRBJ2-2 NA
CASSSILEDTQYF TGTGCCAGCAGCTCCATACTAGAAGATACGCAGTATTTT TRBV5-6 NA TRBJ2-3 NA
CASTKGRGTYNEQFF TGTGCCAGCACCAAAGGAAGGGGTACCTACAATGAGCAGTTCTTC TRBV4-2 NA TRBJ2-1 NA
CASSFQGSNQPQHF TGTGCCAGTAGTTTTCAGGGGTCCAATCAGCCCCAGCATTTT TRBV19 NA TRBJ1-5 NA
CASSPGLPSTDTQYF TGTGCCAGCAGCCCGGGACTTCCTAGCACAGATACGCAGTATTTT TRBV7-3 NA TRBJ2-3 NA
CASSPGQGGQTQYF TGCGCCAGCAGCCCGGGACAGGGAGGACAGACCCAGTACTTC TRBV5-1 NA TRBJ2-5 TRBD1
CASSLERVNTEAFF TGTGCCAGCAGCTTAGAACGGGTGAACACTGAAGCTTTCTTT TRBV11-2 NA TRBJ1-1 NA
CASSHSDRGNQPQHF TGTGCCAGCAGCCACTCGGACAGGGGCAATCAGCCCCAGCATTTT TRBV3-1/TRBV3-2 NA TRBJ1-5 TRBD1
CASSSSTGVYVEQYF TGTGCCAGCAGCTCGTCTACGGGGGTGTACGTGGAGCAGTACTTC TRBV7-6 NA TRBJ2-7 NA
CASSLAGLAGRRRETQYF TGCGCCAGCAGCTTGGCCGGGCTAGCGGGGCGCCGTCGAGAGACCCAGTACTTC TRBV5-1 NA TRBJ2-5 TRBD2
CASSLGPGQGSPLHF TGTGCCAGCAGCTTAGGTCCGGGACAGGGCTCACCCCTCCACTTT TRBV7-6 NA TRBJ1-6 TRBD1
CASSLESHTDTQYF TGCGCCAGCAGCCTTGAGTCGCACACAGATACGCAGTATTTT TRBV4-1 NA TRBJ2-3 NA
CAWSGTGGYEQYF TGTGCCTGGAGTGGGACAGGGGGCTACGAGCAGTACTTC TRBV30 NA TRBJ2-7 TRBD1
CASSETWGLGNQPQHF TGTGCCAGCAGTGAAACGTGGGGTTTAGGCAATCAGCCCCAGCATTTT TRBV2 NA TRBJ1-5 NA
CATSGAGEEAFF TGTGCCACCTCAGGGGCGGGGGAGGAAGCTTTCTTT TRBV15 NA TRBJ1-1 NA
CASAGQLAYEQYF TGTGCCAGCGCGGGACAGTTGGCCTACGAGCAGTACTTC TRBV2 NA TRBJ2-7 NA
CASSPGTPAEAFF TGTGCCAGCAGCCCGGGGACCCCGGCTGAAGCTTTCTTT TRBV9 NA TRBJ1-1 NA
CASSGKDSHTGELFF TGTGCCAGCAGCGGGAAGGACAGTCACACCGGGGAGCTGTTTTTT TRBV5-8 NA TRBJ2-2 NA
CASSLFVGAGSLSSYNEQFF TGTGCCAGCAGTTTGTTCGTGGGTGCTGGGTCCTTAAGCTCCTACAATGAGCAGTTCTTC TRBV27 few TRBJ2-1 NA
CASSQDRQETQYF TGTGCCAGCAGCCAGGACAGACAAGAGACCCAGTACTTC TRBV7-3 NA TRBJ2-5 NA
CASSLVDGTAYNEQFF TGTGCCAGCAGCTTGGTAGACGGGACCGCGTACAATGAGCAGTTCTTC TRBV5-6 NA TRBJ2-1 NA
CASSLRGAQNEKLFF TGTGCCAGCAGTTTAAGGGGGGCACAGAATGAAAAACTGTTTTTT TRBV27 NA TRBJ1-4 NA
CASSEGYNNEQFF TGTGCCAGCAGTGAGGGGTATAACAATGAGCAGTTCTTC TRBV2 NA TRBJ2-1 NA
CASSLSRRRGTVGYEQYF TGTGCCAGCAGTTTATCGAGAAGGCGCGGGACGGTGGGTTACGAGCAGTACTTC TRBV27 NA TRBJ2-7 NA
CASSFLAGTEAFF TGTGCCAGCAGTTTTCTGGCAGGAACCGAAGCTTTCTTT TRBV12-3/TRBV12-4 NA TRBJ1-1 NA
CASSQGQRNYGYTF TGCGCCAGCAGCCAAGGACAGCGAAACTATGGCTACACCTTC TRBV4-3 NA TRBJ1-2 NA
CASSRAGATSGANVLTF TGTGCCAGCAGTCGGGCGGGGGCCACCTCTGGGGCCAACGTCCTGACTTTC TRBV6-2/TRBV6-3 NA TRBJ2-6 NA
CASSTLGSGGKTDTQYF TGTGCCAGCAGCACCCTGGGTAGCGGGGGTAAGACAGATACGCAGTATTTT TRBV5-6 NA TRBJ2-3 TRBD2
CASGRDRDTEAFF TGTGCCAGCGGCCGGGACAGGGACACTGAAGCTTTCTTT TRBV6-5 NA TRBJ1-1 TRBD1
CASSSGGQETQYF TGTGCCAGCAGTTCGGGGGGCCAAGAGACCCAGTACTTC TRBV28 NA TRBJ2-5 TRBD2
CASRLGRGIDGYTF TGTGCCAGCAGATTGGGACGGGGGATTGATGGCTACACCTTC TRBV9 NA TRBJ1-2 NA
CASQNTVNTEAFF TGTGCCAGCCAGAATACAGTGAACACTGAAGCTTTCTTT TRBV19 NA TRBJ1-1 NA
CASSKGTSGGYEQYF TGCGCCAGCTCCAAAGGGACTAGCGGGGGGTACGAGCAGTACTTC TRBV10-1 NA TRBJ2-7 TRBD2
CASSFTPGAASIGELFF TGTGCCAGCAGCTTCACACCGGGGGCGGCTTCCATCGGGGAGCTGTTTTTT TRBV5-8 NA TRBJ2-2 NA
CATSVGVGGANVLTF TGTGCCACCAGTGTTGGGGTGGGTGGGGCCAACGTCCTGACTTTC TRBV24-1 NA TRBJ2-6 NA
CASSFGLTNEQFF TGTGCCAGCAGCTTCGGACTGACCAATGAGCAGTTCTTC TRBV7-9 NA TRBJ2-1 NA